This T cell receptor (beta chain) is from a study of shared clonotypes between healthy human individuals (dated by TCRdb to the early 2020s). A note on the overall study: A few men and a couple of women, aged 18 to 49 years, made up the cohort. To estimate repertoire size and how much clonotypes are shared between individuals, the study performed deep sequencing of blood TCR repertoires from a few healthy adults. Each donor's leukapheresis produced roughly between roughly 0.9 and 8.9 billion PBMCs. To increase sequencing depth and limit assay-specific biases, different laboratories used diverse techniques to prepare libraries and sequence TCR repertoires. For each donor, CD4 naive and CD4 memory were each given three plates, CD8 naive was given two plates, and CD8 memory was given one plate.

The donors were healthy, HIV-negative adults with no recently reported acute infections or vaccinations. Every donor was a Caucasian adult living in Nashville, Tennessee, USA. CD4+ T cells were enriched by magnetic negative selection, after which naive cells were positively selected on CD45RA and the negative fraction was taken as the memory subset. Blood was collected by leukapheresis, and PBMCs were isolated by Ficoll-Histopaque density gradient centrifugation and then cryopreserved in liquid nitrogen vapor phase. Analytical flow cytometry was used to check the purity and quantity of every magnetically sorted T cell population. Each sorted fraction had its genomic DNA isolated and then quantified by UV absorbance on a Nanodrop 2000c. Overall results and qualifications from the work: About 5% of naive CD4, roughly 3.6% of naive CD8, about 2.5% of memory CD4, and approximately 0.39% of memory CD8 clonotypes were shared across a few donors. Clonotypes shared by all four sorted-subset donors showed higher generation probabilities than non-shared clonotypes. Pairwise subsampling led to the expectation that sequencing depth would affect the degree of clonotype sharing among donors. The small number of donors limited the genetic and exposure-history diversity represented. Even with the large sequencing depth, rarefaction of the sorted-subset datasets indicated that sequencing was incomplete. Naive subsets generally had larger estimated clonotype richness than memory subsets. Sampling was restricted to blood, and TCR repertoires in tissue are likely to differ from TCR repertoires in blood.

A remark on this clone: Its cognate antigen has yet to be identified. One base away there is no much larger clone; base qualities are not given.

TCR CDR3 regions were amplified from genomic DNA by multiplex PCR using the deep immunoSEQ assay. Extracted genomic DNA from each cell subset was spread evenly across all wells of several immunoSEQ 96-well plates, with each plate serving as a replicate. Each replicate PCR for sorted subsets received about 0.2 ug genomic DNA, equal to tens of thousands of T cell genomes. Purified libraries were measured with a Qubit 3.0 fluorometer, size-checked on a Bioanalyzer 2100, and measured again with the KAPA Library Quantification kit. Each immunoSEQ 96-well plate was sequenced on its own single-read 150-cycle Illumina NextSeq 550 flow cell. The study's own analysis went as follows. The immunoSEQ output contained only junctional sequences without quality scores, so filtering could not match that applied to full-length reads. Sequences were annotated with PyIR, a Python wrapper for IgBLAST v1.9, using IMGT germline references to assign V/J genes and CDR3. Reads with weak V/J assignments (E-value above 1e-6), missing CDR3, stop codons, out-of-frame junctions, or ambiguous translated residues were removed. V3J clonotypes were defined by identical inferred V gene, J gene, and CDR3 amino acid sequence. Percentage overlap between repertoires was computed as shared unique clonotypes divided by the size of the smaller repertoire. Repertoire richness was assessed with RTK rarefaction, the Chao1 estimator, and Recon v2.1 estimates of unobserved clonotypes. OLGA was used to compute generation probabilities for all TCRbeta clonotypes that the gDNA method yielded from a few donors. The clones in this table, taken by TCRdb from immuneACCESS, are in-frame only. Not every clone is retained; where verified, under half of the shortfall comes from an unresolved V gene, and the cause of the rest is unknown. The DNA gave D and trimming, while V, J and clone size come from that table. The sample table records 900,000 to 1,200,000 clones; about 80% of these occur just once. Clones ranked in the top ten supply 0.55% to 0.7% of the sample.

From its cysteine to its phenylalanine, the CDR3 spans 16 amino acids. Kept here is only the CDR3 DNA, which spans 48 bases and is read in frame from base 1. The germline V and J ends show losses of 6 bases and 3 bases respectively, and no gene match explains 13 bases of the junction. CDR1 and CDR2, looked up from the germline V gene (reference sequence), are MNHEY and SMNVEV. Sequencing was carried out using memory CD4+ T cells from PBMCs. The intended sense of this specimen's cell subset or site label: CD45RA-negative fraction. This chain joins TRBV27 to TRBJ2-7; 8 central nucleotides agree with TRBD1. This TCR was sampled from a man younger than 35 in good health. Some clones in this sample may be carry-over from other donors' samples. The DNA reads TGTGCCAGCAGCCCTTTCCCGGGACAGGAAATCTACGAGCAGTACTTC. Its translation is CASSPFPGQEIYEQYF.